This T cell receptor beta chain is from a study of early T cells in non-severe SARS-CoV-2 infection. As for the study in general: It was bulk RNA from unsorted whole blood that was sequenced, and the chains were unpaired.

TCRdb analysed the 5' RACE reads with MiXCR anew, one entry per CDR3 protein. This table has about 67,000 distinct CDR3 sequences, around a tenth appearing once. This clonotype was seen repeatedly, ten times or more. Germline-derived CDR1 and CDR2 are SNHLY and FYNNEI. Trimming shortened V by 10 bases and J by 0 bases, and 31 bases separated the two germline ends. The CDR3 consists of 20 residues. Sequencing input: whole blood. The chain links TRBV2 to TRBJ2-1; D possibly corresponds to TRBD2 (7 bases). The receptor was derived from an adult who was a healthcare worker with PCR-confirmed SARS-CoV-2 infection or an uninfected control (not recorded which). CDR3 residues: CATQMGLGRGLLSSYNEQFF. Here the CDR3 DNA reads TGTGCCACCCAGATGGGCCTAGGGCGGGGGCTACTAAGCTCCTACAATGAGCAGTTCTTC.